A selection of T cell receptor beta chains follows, all from one sample in a study of T cell responses to AZD1222 COVID-19 vaccine. Data came from immunoSEQ multiplex PCR; TCRdb stores just in-frame clones and leaves some out. The table records 130,000 to 150,000 clones, around 93% of them present only once. Sequencing used peripheral blood, obtained on day 0 of AZD1222 vaccination. The receptors come from an adult in good health. CDR3s include the opening cysteine and the closing phenylalanine or tryptophan. The order of the fields is CDR3 protein, CDR3 DNA, V gene, clone size, D gene, J gene. D genes are given only for firm matches. Expanded clones are given a class, and other clones once, few, many or no size at all.

CDR3 protein: CASSLEGRETQYF
CDR3 DNA: TGTGCCAGCAGCTTGGAGGGGCGGGAGACCCAGTACTTC
V gene: TRBV5-5
clone size: NA
D gene: NA
J gene: TRBJ2-5

CDR3 protein: CASSQPGRSPNEQFF
CDR3 DNA: TGCGCCAGCAGCCAACCCGGGCGGAGCCCCAATGAGCAGTTCTTC
V gene: TRBV4-1
clone size: NA
D gene: NA
J gene: TRBJ2-1

CDR3 protein: CASSGQVRADTQYF
CDR3 DNA: TGTGCCAGCAGCGGACAAGTTCGAGCAGATACGCAGTATTTT
V gene: TRBV11-3
clone size: NA
D gene: NA
J gene: TRBJ2-3

CDR3 protein: CATSRVRGRTDTQYF
CDR3 DNA: TGTGCCACCAGCAGAGTTCGGGGTAGGACAGATACGCAGTATTTT
V gene: TRBV15
clone size: NA
D gene: NA
J gene: TRBJ2-3

CDR3 protein: CASSYPGTPSNEQFF
CDR3 DNA: TGTGCCAGCAGCTACCCAGGGACCCCTAGCAATGAGCAGTTCTTC
V gene: TRBV7-9
clone size: NA
D gene: NA
J gene: TRBJ2-1

CDR3 protein: CASSDTGTSGTLSEQFF
CDR3 DNA: TGTGCCAGCAGCGATACCGGGACTAGCGGGACCCTCAGCGAGCAGTTCTTC
V gene: TRBV5-6
clone size: NA
D gene: TRBD2
J gene: TRBJ2-1

CDR3 protein: CASSQEGGGGAYTQYF
CDR3 DNA: TGCGCCAGCAGCCAAGAGGGTGGGGGGGGAGCTTATACGCAGTATTTT
V gene: TRBV4-3
clone size: NA
D gene: TRBD2
J gene: TRBJ2-3

CDR3 protein: CAWTGGTGNTIYF
CDR3 DNA: TGTGCCTGGACAGGGGGGACTGGAAACACCATATATTTT
V gene: TRBV30
clone size: NA
D gene: TRBD1
J gene: TRBJ1-3

CDR3 protein: CASSEASQGGRDTQYF
CDR3 DNA: TGTGCCAGCAGTGAAGCGTCCCAGGGTGGTAGAGATACGCAGTATTTT
V gene: TRBV6-1
clone size: once
D gene: NA
J gene: TRBJ2-3

CDR3 protein: CASGITGQGALSNQPQHF
CDR3 DNA: TGTGCTAGTGGGATAACGGGACAGGGGGCTCTTAGCAATCAGCCCCAGCATTTT
V gene: TRBV12-5
clone size: NA
D gene: TRBD1
J gene: TRBJ1-5

CDR3 protein: CASSQAGGSGFEQYF
CDR3 DNA: TGTGCCAGCAGCCAAGCGGGGGGGTCTGGTTTCGAGCAGTACTTC
V gene: TRBV3-1/TRBV3-2
clone size: NA
D gene: TRBD2
J gene: TRBJ2-7

CDR3 protein: CASSPGQGGEAFF
CDR3 DNA: TGTGCCAGCAGTCCGGGACAGGGGGGAGAAGCTTTCTTT
V gene: TRBV28
clone size: NA
D gene: TRBD1
J gene: TRBJ1-1

CDR3 protein: CASSLRPLEGEQFF
CDR3 DNA: TGTGCCAGCAGTTTACGCCCTTTGGAGGGTGAGCAGTTCTTC
V gene: TRBV6-5
clone size: few
D gene: NA
J gene: TRBJ2-1

CDR3 protein: CASSLGVSEQYF
CDR3 DNA: TGTGCCAGCAGCTTAGGGGTAAGCGAGCAGTACTTC
V gene: TRBV7-2
clone size: NA
D gene: NA
J gene: TRBJ2-7

CDR3 protein: CASSLVRGIQETQYF
CDR3 DNA: TGTGCCAGCAGCTTAGTGCGGGGGATACAAGAGACCCAGTACTTC
V gene: TRBV7-2
clone size: NA
D gene: TRBD2
J gene: TRBJ2-5

CDR3 protein: CASKSLTPSYEQYF
CDR3 DNA: TGTGCCAGCAAAAGCCTGACTCCTTCCTACGAGCAGTACTTC
V gene: TRBV27
clone size: NA
D gene: NA
J gene: TRBJ2-7

CDR3 protein: CAITGTPDNEKLFF
CDR3 DNA: TGTGCCATCACCGGGACACCAGATAATGAAAAACTGTTTTTT
V gene: TRBV10-3
clone size: NA
D gene: NA
J gene: TRBJ1-4

CDR3 protein: CASSELDRGTEKLFF
CDR3 DNA: TGTGCCAGCAGTGAACTCGACAGGGGAACTGAAAAACTGTTTTTT
V gene: TRBV6-1
clone size: NA
D gene: TRBD1
J gene: TRBJ1-4

CDR3 protein: CASSLPRGNQPQHF
CDR3 DNA: TGTGCCAGCAGCCTACCCAGGGGAAATCAGCCCCAGCATTTT
V gene: TRBV2
clone size: NA
D gene: NA
J gene: TRBJ1-5

CDR3 protein: CASSPIQGASEKLFF
CDR3 DNA: TGTGCCAGTAGTCCAATACAGGGGGCAAGTGAAAAACTGTTTTTT
V gene: TRBV19
clone size: NA
D gene: TRBD1
J gene: TRBJ1-4

CDR3 protein: CASSQPQGRGSPLHF
CDR3 DNA: TGCGCCAGCAGCCAACCTCAGGGTCGTGGCTCACCCCTCCACTTT
V gene: TRBV4-1
clone size: NA
D gene: NA
J gene: TRBJ1-6

CDR3 protein: CVSTLGVGGYTF
CDR3 DNA: TGTGTCAGCACCCTAGGGGTGGGTGGCTACACCTTC
V gene: TRBV9
clone size: NA
D gene: NA
J gene: TRBJ1-2

CDR3 protein: CASSLGFPGYGNSPLHF
CDR3 DNA: TGTGCCAGCAGTTTAGGTTTCCCGGGCTATGGGAATTCACCCCTCCACTTT
V gene: TRBV27
clone size: NA
D gene: NA
J gene: TRBJ1-6

CDR3 protein: CASSVDPRETQYF
CDR3 DNA: TGTGCCAGCAGCGTCGACCCGAGAGAGACCCAGTACTTC
V gene: TRBV7-8
clone size: NA
D gene: NA
J gene: TRBJ2-5

CDR3 protein: CASSQAGGSDIQYF
CDR3 DNA: TGTGCCAGCAGCCAAGCGGGGGGGTCGGACATTCAGTACTTC
V gene: TRBV3-1/TRBV3-2
clone size: NA
D gene: TRBD2
J gene: TRBJ2-4

CDR3 protein: CASTAGSRDQPQHF
CDR3 DNA: TGTGCCAGCACAGCGGGTTCGCGGGATCAGCCCCAGCATTTT
V gene: TRBV2
clone size: NA
D gene: NA
J gene: TRBJ1-5

CDR3 protein: CASSPLRTSHEAFF
CDR3 DNA: TGTGCCAGCTCACCTCTCAGGACAAGCCATGAAGCTTTCTTT
V gene: TRBV18
clone size: NA
D gene: NA
J gene: TRBJ1-1

CDR3 protein: CASKLAGGSNEQFF
CDR3 DNA: TGTGCCAGCAAACTAGCGGGAGGGAGCAATGAGCAGTTCTTC
V gene: TRBV7-2
clone size: NA
D gene: TRBD2
J gene: TRBJ2-1

CDR3 protein: CASSDLYPLGGSYNSPLHF
CDR3 DNA: TGTGCCAGCAGTGACCTCTACCCACTCGGTGGTTCCTATAATTCACCCCTCCACTTT
V gene: TRBV6-1
clone size: NA
D gene: NA
J gene: TRBJ1-6

CDR3 protein: CASSPWPGELFF
CDR3 DNA: TGTGCCAGTAGTCCTTGGCCCGGGGAGCTGTTTTTT
V gene: TRBV19
clone size: NA
D gene: NA
J gene: TRBJ2-2

CDR3 protein: CASSYYAGGYNEQFF
CDR3 DNA: TGTGCCAGCAGTTATTACGCCGGGGGTTACAATGAGCAGTTCTTC
V gene: TRBV6-2/TRBV6-3
clone size: NA
D gene: NA
J gene: TRBJ2-1

CDR3 protein: CASSRLLRVHTEAFF
CDR3 DNA: TGTGCCAGCAGCCGACTATTGAGGGTGCACACTGAAGCTTTCTTT
V gene: TRBV28
clone size: NA
D gene: NA
J gene: TRBJ1-1

CDR3 protein: CASSQSGDEKLFF
CDR3 DNA: TGTGCCAGCAGCCAATCTGGGGATGAAAAACTGTTTTTT
V gene: TRBV16
clone size: NA
D gene: NA
J gene: TRBJ1-4

CDR3 protein: CATSRASGATDTQYF
CDR3 DNA: TGTGCCACCAGTCGAGCTAGCGGGGCCACAGATACGCAGTATTTT
V gene: TRBV24-1
clone size: once
D gene: TRBD2
J gene: TRBJ2-3

CDR3 protein: CASSPQGAGALEQYF
CDR3 DNA: TGTGCCAGCTCACCACAGGGGGCGGGAGCCCTCGAGCAGTACTTC
V gene: TRBV18
clone size: NA
D gene: NA
J gene: TRBJ2-7

CDR3 protein: CASSLAASSGNTIYF
CDR3 DNA: TGTGCCAGCAGCTTAGCGGCCAGCTCTGGAAACACCATATATTTT
V gene: TRBV7-9
clone size: NA
D gene: NA
J gene: TRBJ1-3

CDR3 protein: CASSPRLAGVPEQYF
CDR3 DNA: TGTGCCAGCAGCCCCCGACTAGCGGGAGTTCCCGAGCAGTACTTC
V gene: TRBV7-3
clone size: NA
D gene: TRBD2
J gene: TRBJ2-7

CDR3 protein: CASSSQGQGYNEQFF
CDR3 DNA: TGTGCCAGCAGCTCCCAGGGACAGGGTTACAATGAGCAGTTCTTC
V gene: TRBV7-3
clone size: NA
D gene: TRBD1
J gene: TRBJ2-1

CDR3 protein: CASSKFHF
CDR3 DNA: TGTGCCAGCAGCAAATTCCACTTC
V gene: TRBV21-1
clone size: once
D gene: NA
J gene: TRBJ1-2

CDR3 protein: CASSPTERNEQFF
CDR3 DNA: TGTGCCAGCAGCCCAACCGAGCGCAATGAGCAGTTCTTC
V gene: TRBV5-4
clone size: NA
D gene: NA
J gene: TRBJ2-1

CDR3 protein: CASTLNDQPQHF
CDR3 DNA: TGTGCCAGCACCTTAAATGATCAGCCCCAGCATTTT
V gene: TRBV28
clone size: NA
D gene: NA
J gene: TRBJ1-5

CDR3 protein: CASSHGGNSPLHF
CDR3 DNA: TGCGCCAGCTCCCACGGGGGTAATTCACCCCTCCACTTT
V gene: TRBV10-2
clone size: NA
D gene: NA
J gene: TRBJ1-6

CDR3 protein: CASGVHPGLAYF
CDR3 DNA: TGTGCTAGTGGTGTCCATCCGGGACTAGCATATTTC
V gene: TRBV12-5
clone size: NA
D gene: TRBD2
J gene: TRBJ2-7

CDR3 protein: CASSLTGANTGELFF
CDR3 DNA: TGTGCCAGCAGTTTAACAGGCGCCAACACCGGGGAGCTGTTTTTT
V gene: TRBV27
clone size: NA
D gene: NA
J gene: TRBJ2-2

CDR3 protein: CASKGGGKKETQYF
CDR3 DNA: TGTGCCAGCAAGGGTGGGGGAAAGAAAGAGACCCAGTACTTC
V gene: TRBV6-5
clone size: NA
D gene: NA
J gene: TRBJ2-5

CDR3 protein: CASSPRREVTQYF
CDR3 DNA: TGTGCCAGCAGCCCTCGAAGAGAGGTGACCCAGTACTTC
V gene: TRBV7-2
clone size: NA
D gene: NA
J gene: TRBJ2-5

CDR3 protein: CASSRHVSRRGTEAFF
CDR3 DNA: TGTGCCAGCAGCCGACATGTTTCGCGCAGGGGGACTGAAGCTTTCTTT
V gene: TRBV7-8
clone size: NA
D gene: TRBD1
J gene: TRBJ1-1